The clone carrying this T cell receptor (beta chain) was observed many times. A second 7 to 11 cycle PCR used barcoded and J-beta primers. From the 5' RACE reads, TCRdb called clonotypes with MiXCR, one entry per CDR3 protein. The sample has 1.5 million to 2 million distinct CDR3 sequences; over 25% are singletons. The sample originates from a study of blood T cells in healthy people across ages. The germline gives CDR1 DFQATT, CDR2 SNEGSKA (reference sequence). CDR3 size: 15 residues. V lost 3 bases to trimming and J lost 2 bases; unmatched junction nucleotides: 1. V is TRBV20-1 and J is TRBJ2-1; TRBD2 aligns across 13 bases. Input material: blood. This clonotype was obtained from a woman aged 25 to 45 in good health. Here the CDR3 DNA reads TGCAGTGCTAGGGGACTAGCGGGAACCTACAATGAGCAGTTCTTC. Translating it yields CSARGLAGTYNEQFF.